This T cell receptor beta chain was recovered during a study of glioma-infiltrating T cells. TCR alpha and beta CDR3 regions were amplified from RNA using iRepertoire nested multiplex PCR. TCRdb re-analysed the multiplex PCR reads in MiXCR, keeping a single row per CDR3 protein. The profile shows about 400,000 distinct CDR3 sequences, roughly two fifths of them singletons. The CDR3 has 12 residues. With 5 bases removed from V and 12 bases from J, the gap between germline ends came to 14 bases. Per germline, CDR1 SGHAT and CDR2 FQNNGV. The origin of this receptor is a human donor with low-grade glioma or glioblastoma, undergoing nonglioma brain surgery, or in good health (not recorded which). The chain is built from TRBV11-2 and TRBJ2-1; TRBD2 might be the D (5 bases). The sample comprised glioma tissue, nonneoplastic brain tissue, or PBMCs (not recorded which). The CDR3 DNA follows: TGTGCCAGCAGCGAAAGTGGAGGACGGCAGTTCTTC. Its protein is CASSESGGRQFF.